The 21 T cell receptor beta chains in this list originate from one sample, sequenced in a study of CD4+ T cells in melanoma. TCRdb's table, derived via immunoSEQ multiplex PCR, lists solely in-frame clones and lacks some. The sample has approximately 110,000 clones, about 90% seen once. The sample taken for sequencing was peripheral blood. These TCRs come from a human donor with melanoma.

V gene TRBV11-2 combines with J gene TRBJ2-1; 11 bases match TRBD2. CDR1 and CDR2 from the germline V gene are SGHAT and FQNNGV. V gave up 4 bases and J gave up 3 bases; unmatched junction bases: 5. The CDR3 has 16 amino acids. The CDR3 sequence is CASSSGLAGIYNEQFF. The CDR3 region has the DNA TGTGCCAGCAGCTCCGGACTAGCGGGCATCTACAATGAGCAGTTCTTC.

The gene calls are TRBV5-1 and TRBJ1-2; D call uncertain. V was clipped by 1 base and J by 2 bases, with 6 bases between them. The germline V gene encodes CDR1 SGHRS and CDR2 YFSETQ. The CDR3 totals 13 residues. The DNA of the CDR3 is TGCGCCAGCAGCTTGTATGAGAACTATGGCTACACCTTC. Amino acid sequence: CASSLYENYGYTF.

The chain uses TRBV5-4 and TRBJ2-7; D not certain. Germline loops: CDR1 SGHNT, CDR2 YYREEE (reference sequence). Trimming took off 0 bases at V and 4 bases at J, with 14 bases between the two ends. CDR3 length: 15 amino acids. CDR3 bases: TGTGCCAGCAGCTTGGGGACGGTTTTAAGGTACGAGCAGTACTTC. Translated: CASSLGTVLRYEQYF.

The chain links TRBV6-4 to TRBJ2-7; D gene ambiguous. The CDR3 contains 14 residues. From germline, CDR1 is MRHNA and CDR2 SNTAGT. Trimming shortened V by 5 bases and J by 6 bases, and 17 bases separated the two germline ends. CDR3 residues: CASSLEKTNSEQYF. The CDR3 DNA reads as TGTGCCAGCAGTCTTGAAAAAACTAATAGCGAGCAGTACTTC.

The chain employs TRBV27 and TRBJ1-6; 9 positions match TRBD1. The trim removed 5 bases at V and 8 bases at J, leaving 1 base unmatched. The CDR3 is 13 amino acids. Germline V gene data show CDR1 as MNHEY and CDR2 as SMNVEV (reference sequence). The CDR3 is CASSRDRDSPLHF. As DNA, the CDR3 is TGTGCCAGCAGTAGGGACAGGGATTCACCCCTCCACTTT.

The chain carries TRBV6-1 and TRBJ2-2, with 8 positions matching TRBD2. V trimming: 4 bases; J trimming: 1 base; junction bases outside the gene matches: 8. CDR1 MNHNS and CDR2 SASEGT come from the germline V gene. The CDR3 is made up of 17 amino acids. The chain's CDR3 is CASSAIGLAENTGELFF. CDR3 sequence (DNA): TGTGCCAGCAGTGCCATCGGACTAGCAGAGAACACCGGGGAGCTGTTTTTT.

The chain uses TRBV9 and TRBJ1-3; D is possibly TRBD1 (5 bases). The CDR3 runs to 15 residues. Germline V gives CDR1 SGDLS, CDR2 YYNGEE. Trimming left V 1 base short and J 0 bases short, with 8 bases between. The CDR3 is CASSVQGGSGNTIYF. CDR3 nucleotide sequence: TGTGCCAGCAGCGTACAGGGAGGCTCTGGAAACACCATATATTTT.

This sequence joins TRBV5-5 and TRBJ2-5; 7 bases map to TRBD1. The CDR3 contains 14 residues. Germline V CDR1 and CDR2: SGHKS, YYEKEE (reference sequence). J gave up 1 base and V 4 bases, and 4 bases lay outside the gene matches. The CDR3: CASSTRQGQETQYF. The CDR3 region has the DNA TGTGCCAGCAGCACCCGACAGGGCCAAGAGACCCAGTACTTC.

The chain carries TRBV6-6 and TRBJ1-2; 7 bases match TRBD1. The germline V gene encodes CDR1 MNHNY and CDR2 SVGAGI (reference sequence). The CDR3 is 14 amino acids. Losses at the gene ends were 5 bases for V and 5 bases for J; bases not matched to a gene: 8. CDR3 in amino acids: CASSPGQRDYGYTF. The CDR3 DNA sequence: TGTGCCAGCAGTCCGGGACAGCGAGATTATGGCTACACCTTC.

The genes are TRBV4-2 and TRBJ2-3, with 7 bases that match TRBD1. The length of the CDR3 is 15 residues. Per the germline V gene, CDR1 is LGHNA and CDR2 is YNFKEQ. Trimming removed 4 bases from V and 1 base from J; junction bases left unmatched: 5. CDR3 protein: CASSRGQAGTDTQYF. CDR3 DNA: TGTGCCAGCAGCCGCGGACAGGCGGGCACAGATACGCAGTATTTT.

J is TRBJ1-1 and V is TRBV2; D unresolved. CDR1 SNHLY and CDR2 FYNNEI come from the germline V gene. The germline V and J ends were trimmed by 5 bases and 0 bases, with 7 bases remaining between them. CDR3 length: 13 residues. The CDR3 DNA sequence: TGTGCCAGCAGTCAATTCTTGAACACTGAAGCTTTCTTT. Translating it yields CASSQFLNTEAFF.

The J gene is TRBJ2-2, the V gene TRBV29-1; tentative D call: TRBD1 (5 bases). Trimming removed 8 bases at V and 2 bases at J, with 21 bases between. The germline gives CDR1 SQVTM, CDR2 ANQGSEA. The CDR3 covers 16 residues. CDR3 sequence: CSNPVAGHPNTGELFF. CDR3 bases: TGCAGCAATCCCGTGGCCGGACACCCTAACACCGGGGAGCTGTTTTTT.

This clone was observed once. The chain has TRBV19 and TRBJ1-5; TRBD1 is a possible D gene (6 bases). V was shortened by 4 bases and J by 5 bases, with 12 bases between the two germline ends. This CDR3 has 14 residues. Germline V CDR1 and CDR2: LNHDA, SQIVND (reference sequence). For the CDR3, the DNA is TGTGCCAGTAGTAGGCAGGGGCAAGATCAGCCCCAGCATTTT. Its protein product is CASSRQGQDQPQHF.

Regarding this clone: Germline is not matched at one junction end, which may reflect a read error. The CDR3 here is CASSLASHNEQFF. The CDR3 DNA sequence: TGTGCCAGCAGCTTAGCCTCCCACAATGAGCAGTTCTTC. The V call is TRBV7-2, the J call TRBJ2-1; D gene uncertain. CDR3 length: 13 amino acids. In germline, CDR1 is SGHTA, CDR2 FQGNSA.

J is TRBJ2-2 and V is TRBV7-2, with D possibly called TRBD1 or TRBD2 (5 bases each). The CDR3 runs 14 residues. CDR1 and CDR2 from the germline V gene are SGHTA and FQGNSA. V was clipped by 3 bases and J by 3 bases, with 8 bases between them. The DNA of the CDR3 is TGTGCCAGCAGCTTCGGGACGTACACCGGGGAGCTGTTTTTT. Its protein product is CASSFGTYTGELFF. The full variable domain, with the rest looked up from reference TRBV7-2 and TRBJ2-2, is GAGVSQSPSNKVTEKGKDVELRCDPISGHTALYWYRQSLGQGLEFLIYFQGNSAPDKSGLPSDRFSAERTGGSVSTLTIQRTQQEDSAVYLCASSFGTYTGELFFGEGSRLTVL.

The CDR3 coding sequence is TGTGCCAGCAGCGTAGGAGGCTCTGAGACCCAGTACTTC. It translates to CASSVGGSETQYF. V gene TRBV9 combines with J gene TRBJ2-5; D ambiguous. Germline V gene lookup returns CDR1 SGDLS and CDR2 YYNGEE. V gave up 0 bases and J gave up 5 bases, with 8 bases separating them. This CDR3 has 13 residues.

The chain joins TRBV28 to TRBJ1-4; TRBD1 aligns across 8 bases. The CDR3 runs 16 residues. V shed 1 base, J shed 11 bases, and the junction held 12 bases outside the gene matches. Germline V gene data show CDR1 as MDHEN and CDR2 as SYDVKM. This CDR3 reads CASSLSLDRVRSKLFF. The CDR3 bases are TGTGCCAGCAGTTTATCTTTGGACAGGGTGAGGAGTAAACTGTTTTTT.

This chain connects TRBV9 to TRBJ1-3; 7 nucleotides line up with TRBD1. CDR1 SGDLS and CDR2 YYNGEE come from the germline V gene. J lost 3 bases, V lost 0 bases, and 3 bases had no gene match. The CDR3 runs to 15 residues. CDR3 sequence reads: CASSVEGARGNTIYF. The CDR3 DNA sequence: TGTGCCAGCAGCGTAGAGGGGGCGCGTGGAAACACCATATATTTT.

This chain connects TRBV5-1 to TRBJ1-4; no definite D call. This CDR3 comprises 16 residues. Germline CDR1 is SGHRS and CDR2 is YFSETQ. Trimming took 4 bases from V and 1 from J, leaving 14 bases between them. CDR3 sequence: CASSPTLSLTNEKLFF. The CDR3 DNA reads as TGCGCCAGCAGCCCGACCCTGTCCCTAACTAATGAAAAACTGTTTTTT.

This rearrangement joins TRBV6-5 to TRBJ1-2, with TRBD1 matching 8 bases. The CDR3 totals 16 residues. V lost 0 bases, J lost 6 bases, and 9 bases stayed unmatched. The germline V gene encodes CDR1 MNHEY and CDR2 SVGAGI. The CDR3 DNA sequence: TGTGCCAGCAGTTACTCGACGGGCAGGGGGCGAGATGGCTACACCTTC. This sequence encodes CASSYSTGRGRDGYTF.

The chain combines TRBV11-2 with TRBJ2-1, with 12 bases fitting TRBD2. V gave up 1 base and J gave up 1 base; unmatched junction bases: 8. The germline CDR1 and CDR2 sequences are SGHAT and FQNNGV. This CDR3 comprises 19 residues. The CDR3 region is CASSLVRTSGIGSYNEQFF. Written as DNA, the CDR3 is TGTGCCAGCAGCTTAGTTCGGACTAGCGGGATAGGGTCCTACAATGAGCAGTTCTTC.